This T cell receptor beta chain was recorded in a study of blood T cell repertoires in COVID-19 (dated by TCRdb to 2018 to 2021). Describing the broader study: Samples from collaborators originated in the United States, Italy and Spain and spanned both the acute and convalescent phases of COVID-19. The material from the prospective study consisted of cDNA or gDNA derived from T cells, B-cell-depleted T cells, or PBMCs. The dataset comprised deeply sampled blood TCRbeta repertoires from subjects exposed to, actively infected with, or recovered from COVID-19. The repertoires were released in a freely available public database meant as a resource for research on the immune response to SARS-CoV-2. Samples were obtained from the ongoing ImmuneRACE study (first 160 participants) and from about 1,300 subjects provided by 6 global collaborators. Sample metadata almost always included a de-identified subject ID, COVID-19 status, age in years and sex. HLA class I and class II types, where available, came from metadata supplied by the sample provider rather than from assay-based typing. General study outcomes and caveats: The quantity of clinical and demographic metadata differed by source and by participant and was supplied without curation.

The CDR3 goes from the cysteine to the phenylalanine over 15 residues. Left in the record is the CDR3 DNA by itself, 45 bases read in frame from the first base. In the germline V gene, CDR1 corresponds to SGDLS and CDR2 to YYNGEE. V is cut by 2 bases and J by 0 bases, and the space between the germline ends is 9 bases. The sample holds one count of this clone. No cognate antigen has been identified for it. No qualities accompany the bases; no much larger clone lies one base away. The collaborating institutions used their own protocols to collect whole blood in K2EDTA tubes. For TCRbeta analysis, collaborators shipped samples as frozen whole blood, isolated PBMCs, or DNA extracted from either of those sample types. The immunoSEQ Assay, a bias-controlled multiplex PCR, was used to amplify TCRbeta CDR3 regions from genomic DNA. The study's own analysis went as follows. The number of nucleated cells in each sample was estimated from the amplification of reference gene primers within the assay. To quantify the absolute abundance of each unique TCRbeta CDR3 rearrangement, sequence reads were collapsed and filtered. Productive Simpson clonality was computed per sample as the square root of Simpson's diversity index over productive rearrangements. In its TCRdb copy, this immuneACCESS table keeps in-frame sequences only and misses some clones. Where compared with another copy, unresolved V genes explain less than half of these, and the others have no known cause. V, J and clone size reflect that table, while D and trimming were determined from the DNA. In all, the sample holds 250,000 or so clones, and about 82% of those were seen once. 5.5% to 7.5% of the sample comes from the top ten.

This clonotype originated in a woman in her fifties or sixties with active or convalescent COVID-19. Sequencing was carried out using peripheral blood. The rearrangement joined TRBV9 to TRBJ2-1, with a tentative D gene TRBD2 over 6 matching bases. Read as DNA, the sequence is TGTGCCAGCAGCGTTTGGGGAGGCTCCTACAATGAGCAGTTCTTC. This sequence encodes CASSVWGGSYNEQFF.